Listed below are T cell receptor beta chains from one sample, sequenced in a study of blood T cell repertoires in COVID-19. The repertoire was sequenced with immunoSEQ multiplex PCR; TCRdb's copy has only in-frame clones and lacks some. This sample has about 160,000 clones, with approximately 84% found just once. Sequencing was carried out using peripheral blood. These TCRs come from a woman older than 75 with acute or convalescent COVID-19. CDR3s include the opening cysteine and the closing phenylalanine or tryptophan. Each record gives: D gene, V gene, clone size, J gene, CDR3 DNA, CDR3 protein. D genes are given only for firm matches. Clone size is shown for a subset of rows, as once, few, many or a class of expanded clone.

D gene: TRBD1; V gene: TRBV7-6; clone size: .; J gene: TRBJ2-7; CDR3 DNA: TGTGCCAGCAGCTTAGAAGGGACAGGGGCGAAGAGCTCCTACGAGCAGTACTTC; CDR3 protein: CASSLEGTGAKSSYEQYF
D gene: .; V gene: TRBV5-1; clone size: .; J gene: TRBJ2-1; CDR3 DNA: TGCGCCAGCAGCCCTCAGGGTAGTAGCAATGAGCAGTTCTTC; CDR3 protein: CASSPQGSSNEQFF
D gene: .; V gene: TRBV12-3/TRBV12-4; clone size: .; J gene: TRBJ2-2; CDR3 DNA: TGTGCCAGCACCAGTTACACCGGGGAGCTGTTTTTT; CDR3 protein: CASTSYTGELFF
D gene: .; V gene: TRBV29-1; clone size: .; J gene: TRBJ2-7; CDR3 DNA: TGCAGCGCCCGGGTGGGGGCTGTTGAGCGGCCATTCTACGAGCAGTACTTC; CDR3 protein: CSARVGAVERPFYEQYF
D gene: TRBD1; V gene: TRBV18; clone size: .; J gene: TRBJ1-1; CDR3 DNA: TGTGCCAGCTCACCGTCCCGGGACAGGGGCACTGAAGCTTTCTTT; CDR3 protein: CASSPSRDRGTEAFF
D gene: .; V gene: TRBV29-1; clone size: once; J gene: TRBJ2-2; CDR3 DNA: TGCAGCGTTAGGAGGGTTGGGACCGGGGAGCTGTTTTTT; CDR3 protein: CSVRRVGTGELFF
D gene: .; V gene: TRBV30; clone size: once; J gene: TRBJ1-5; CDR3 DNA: TGTGCCTGGAGCAGGGATAGCAATCAGCCCCAGCATTTT; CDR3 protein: CAWSRDSNQPQHF
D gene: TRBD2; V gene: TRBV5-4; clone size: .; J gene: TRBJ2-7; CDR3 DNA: TGTGCCAGCAGCTTGGCAGCGGGGTCTTACGAGCAGTACTTC; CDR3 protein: CASSLAAGSYEQYF
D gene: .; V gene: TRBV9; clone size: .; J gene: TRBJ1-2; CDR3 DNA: TGTGCCAGCAGCGTAGCTACGGCTAACTATGGCTACACCTTC; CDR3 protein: CASSVATANYGYTF
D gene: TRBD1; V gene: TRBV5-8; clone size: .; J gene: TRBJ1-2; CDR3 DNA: TGTGCCAGCAGCTTGGGGACAGGGATATGGAATGGCTACACCTTC; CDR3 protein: CASSLGTGIWNGYTF
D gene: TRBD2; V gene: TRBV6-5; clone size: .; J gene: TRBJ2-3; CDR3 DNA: TGTGCCAGCAGCGACAGCGGGAGGGTTAAGACGCAGTATTTT; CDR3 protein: CASSDSGRVKTQYF
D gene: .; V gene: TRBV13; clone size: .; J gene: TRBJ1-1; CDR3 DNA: TGTGCCAGCAGCTTCGACGGGGGAGGGAACACTGAAGCTTTCTTT; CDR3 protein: CASSFDGGGNTEAFF
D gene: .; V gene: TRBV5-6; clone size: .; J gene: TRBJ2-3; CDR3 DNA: TGTGCCAGCAGCTGGGGAACAGGGTTGGTCACAGATACGCAGTATTTT; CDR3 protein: CASSWGTGLVTDTQYF
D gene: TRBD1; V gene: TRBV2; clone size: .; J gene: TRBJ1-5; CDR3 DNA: TGTGCCAGCAGGGCCGGGACAGGGGGCCAGCCCCAGCATTTT; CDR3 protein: CASRAGTGGQPQHF
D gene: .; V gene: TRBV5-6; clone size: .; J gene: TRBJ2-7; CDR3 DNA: TGTGCCAGCAGCTTGGTCTCGCTCGGCGAGCAGTACTTC; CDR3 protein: CASSLVSLGEQYF
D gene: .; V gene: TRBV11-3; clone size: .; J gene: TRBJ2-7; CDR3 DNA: TGTGCCAGCAGCTCGCGGCCCCTCTACGAGCAGTACTTC; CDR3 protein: CASSSRPLYEQYF
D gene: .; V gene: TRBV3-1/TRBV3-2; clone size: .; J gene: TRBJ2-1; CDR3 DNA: TGTGCCAGCAGCCAAGGTCCCGGGGAGCAGTTCTTC; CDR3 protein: CASSQGPGEQFF
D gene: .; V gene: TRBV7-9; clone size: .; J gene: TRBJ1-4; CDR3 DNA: TGTGCCAGCAGCTTATACGGGACTCTAAATGAAAAACTGTTTTTT; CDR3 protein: CASSLYGTLNEKLFF
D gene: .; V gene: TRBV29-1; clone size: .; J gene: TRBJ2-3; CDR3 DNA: TGCAGCGTTGATAACGTTGCGGGAAGCACAGATACGCAGTATTTT; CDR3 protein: CSVDNVAGSTDTQYF
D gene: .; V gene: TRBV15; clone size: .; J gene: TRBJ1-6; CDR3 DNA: TGTGCCACCAGCAGACCGGGGGGGCAGCTACACTTT; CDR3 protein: CATSRPGGQLHF
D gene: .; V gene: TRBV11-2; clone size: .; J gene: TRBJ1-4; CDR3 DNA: TGTGCCAGCAGCAGAGAGATATCAACTAATGAAAAACTGTTTTTT; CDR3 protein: CASSREISTNEKLFF
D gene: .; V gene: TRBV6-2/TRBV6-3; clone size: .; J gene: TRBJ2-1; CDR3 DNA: TGTGCCAGCAGTTCCCCACATAGCGAGGGAGACAATGAGCAGTTCTTC; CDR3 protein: CASSSPHSEGDNEQFF
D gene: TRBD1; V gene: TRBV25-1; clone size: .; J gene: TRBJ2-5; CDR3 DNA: TGTGCCAGCAGTGATAGGGACAGGGGGCGTCAAGAGACCCAGTACTTC; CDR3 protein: CASSDRDRGRQETQYF
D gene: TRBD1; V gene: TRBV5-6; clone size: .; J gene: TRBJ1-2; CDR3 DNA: TGTGCCAGCACCATAGGACAGGGGGATGGCTACACCTTC; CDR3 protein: CASTIGQGDGYTF
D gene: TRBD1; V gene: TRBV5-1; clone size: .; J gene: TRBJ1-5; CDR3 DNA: TGCGCCAGCAGGCCCGGGACAGCCCACAATCAGCCCCAGCATTTT; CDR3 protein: CASRPGTAHNQPQHF
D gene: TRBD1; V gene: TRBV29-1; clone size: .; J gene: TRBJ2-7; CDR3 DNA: TGCAGCGTTTCGGGACAGGGAGGGGACGAGCAGTACTTC; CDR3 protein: CSVSGQGGDEQYF
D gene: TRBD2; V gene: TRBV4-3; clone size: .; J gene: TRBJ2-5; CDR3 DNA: TGCGCCAGCAGCCAAGGGACTAGTGAACAAGAGACCCAGTACTTC; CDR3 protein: CASSQGTSEQETQYF
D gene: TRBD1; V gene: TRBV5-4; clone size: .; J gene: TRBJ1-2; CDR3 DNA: TGTGCCAGCAGCTTGGGAGTCGGACAGGGGGGGTATGGCTACACCTTC; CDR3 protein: CASSLGVGQGGYGYTF
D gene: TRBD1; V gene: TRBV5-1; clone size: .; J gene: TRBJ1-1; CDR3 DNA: TGCGCCAGCAGCTCGGGCCGACAGGGGAACACTGAAGCTTTCTTT; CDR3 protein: CASSSGRQGNTEAFF
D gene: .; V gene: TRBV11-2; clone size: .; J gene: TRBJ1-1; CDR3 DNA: TGTGCCAGCAGAGCGGGGCAAACGAACACTGAAGCTTTCTTT; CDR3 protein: CASRAGQTNTEAFF
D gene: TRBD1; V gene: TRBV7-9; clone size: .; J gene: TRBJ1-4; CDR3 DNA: TGTGCCAGCAGCTTGGTGGGACAGGCAGCAGGGAGTGAAAAACTGTTTTTT; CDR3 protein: CASSLVGQAAGSEKLFF
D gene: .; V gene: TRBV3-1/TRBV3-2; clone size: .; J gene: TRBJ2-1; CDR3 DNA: TGTGCCAGCAGCCAAGGACCGAGGTCCTCCTACAATGAGCAGTTCTTC; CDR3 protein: CASSQGPRSSYNEQFF
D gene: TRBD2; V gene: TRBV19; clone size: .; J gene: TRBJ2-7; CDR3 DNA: TGTGCCAGTAGTATCGGGGGACGGGGGGGCTCGACAGGAGCCTACGAGCAGTACTTC; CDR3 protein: CASSIGGRGGSTGAYEQYF
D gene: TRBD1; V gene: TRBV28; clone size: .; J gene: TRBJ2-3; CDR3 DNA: TGTGCCAGCAGCTCAAGACAGGGGGCGGGAGATACGCAGTATTTT; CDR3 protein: CASSSRQGAGDTQYF
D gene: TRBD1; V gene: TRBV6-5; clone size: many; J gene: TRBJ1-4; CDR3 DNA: TGTGCCAGCAGGCAATTAACAGGGGGTGGAGAAAAACTGTTTTTT; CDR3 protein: CASRQLTGGGEKLFF
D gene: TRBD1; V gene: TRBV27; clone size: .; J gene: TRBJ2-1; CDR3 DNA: TGTGCCAGCAGTTCGAGGGGGCGCGAGTTCTTC; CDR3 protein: CASSSRGREFF
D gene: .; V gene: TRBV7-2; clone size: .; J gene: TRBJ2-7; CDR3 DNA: TGTGCCAGCAGCGAGCCCGGACTTTCCTACGAGCAGTACTTC; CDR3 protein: CASSEPGLSYEQYF
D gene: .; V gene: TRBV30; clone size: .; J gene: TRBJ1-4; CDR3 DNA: TGTGCCTGGAGTGGGAGGGTTCAGGGAGAAAAACTGTTTTTT; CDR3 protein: CAWSGRVQGEKLFF
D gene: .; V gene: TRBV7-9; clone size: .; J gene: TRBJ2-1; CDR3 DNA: TGTGCCAGCAGTTCCCTAGGCTATGAGCAGTTCTTC; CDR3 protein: CASSSLGYEQFF
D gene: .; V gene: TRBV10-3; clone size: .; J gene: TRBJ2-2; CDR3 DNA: TGTGCCATCAGGATGGCAGGGGCGAACACCGGGGAGCTGTTTTTT; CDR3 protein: CAIRMAGANTGELFF
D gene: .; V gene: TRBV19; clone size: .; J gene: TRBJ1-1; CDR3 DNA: TGTGCCAGTAGTCTAGTCCAGGGAACTGAAGCTTTCTTT; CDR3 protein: CASSLVQGTEAFF
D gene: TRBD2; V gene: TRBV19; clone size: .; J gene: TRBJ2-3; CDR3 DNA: TGTGCCAGTAGTACAGGACTAGTCCGAGATACGCAGTATTTT; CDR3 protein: CASSTGLVRDTQYF
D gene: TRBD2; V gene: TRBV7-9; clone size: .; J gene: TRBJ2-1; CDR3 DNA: TGTGCCAGCAGCTTTACCTCTAGCGGGGTCGGGTTCTTC; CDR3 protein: CASSFTSSGVGFF
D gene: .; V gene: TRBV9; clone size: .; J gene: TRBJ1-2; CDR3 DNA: TGTGCCAGCAGCGTAGGAGGTTCGCCCAGGGGCCCCTATGGCTACACCTTC; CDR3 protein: CASSVGGSPRGPYGYTF
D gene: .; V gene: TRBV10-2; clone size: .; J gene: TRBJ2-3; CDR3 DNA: TGCGCCAGCAGTGGGACTTCCGGGGATACGCAGTATTTT; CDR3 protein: CASSGTSGDTQYF
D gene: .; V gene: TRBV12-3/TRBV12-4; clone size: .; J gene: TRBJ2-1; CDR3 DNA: TGTGCCAGCAGTCTGGACTTCAACAATGAGCAGTTCTTC; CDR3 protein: CASSLDFNNEQFF
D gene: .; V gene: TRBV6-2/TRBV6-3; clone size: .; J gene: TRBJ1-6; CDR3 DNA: TGTGCCAGCAGTTACTCCGGACAGCTGGGATCACCCCTCCACTTT; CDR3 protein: CASSYSGQLGSPLHF
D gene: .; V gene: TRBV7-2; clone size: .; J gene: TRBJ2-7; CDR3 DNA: TGTGCCAGCAGCTTAGGGGCGTTCTACGAGCAGTACTTC; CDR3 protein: CASSLGAFYEQYF
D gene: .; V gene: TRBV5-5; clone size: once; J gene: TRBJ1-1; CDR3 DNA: TGTGCCAGCAGCGGGGACACCCTGAACACTGAAGCTTTCTTT; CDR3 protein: CASSGDTLNTEAFF
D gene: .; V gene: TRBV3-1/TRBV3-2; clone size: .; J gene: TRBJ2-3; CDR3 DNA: TGTGCCAGCAGCCAGGAGAGGAGATTCTCAGAAGATACGCAGTATTTT; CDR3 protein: CASSQERRFSEDTQYF
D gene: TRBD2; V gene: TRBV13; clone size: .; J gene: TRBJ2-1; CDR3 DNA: TGTGCCAGCAGCTTGGGACTAGCGGACAATGAGCAGTTCTTC; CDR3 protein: CASSLGLADNEQFF
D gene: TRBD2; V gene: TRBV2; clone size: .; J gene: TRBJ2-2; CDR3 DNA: TGTGCCAGCAATATACTAGCGGCACCTGGGAACACCGGGGAGCTGTTTTTT; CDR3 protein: CASNILAAPGNTGELFF
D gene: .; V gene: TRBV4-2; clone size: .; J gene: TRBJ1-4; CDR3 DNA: TGTGCCAGCAGCCAAGATATACAGGGCAGCGAAAAACTGTTTTTT; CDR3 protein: CASSQDIQGSEKLFF
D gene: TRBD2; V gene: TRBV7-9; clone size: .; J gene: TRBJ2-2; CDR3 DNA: TGTGCCAGCAGCTTAGGACTAGCCGCCGGGGAGCTGTTTTTT; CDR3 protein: CASSLGLAAGELFF
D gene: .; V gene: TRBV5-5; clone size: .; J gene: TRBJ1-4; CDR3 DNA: TGTGCCAGCAGCTGGGAGTTGATAGGGACTAATGAAAAACTGTTTTTT; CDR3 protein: CASSWELIGTNEKLFF
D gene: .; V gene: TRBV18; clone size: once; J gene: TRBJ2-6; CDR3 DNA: TGTGCCAGCTCACAACAAACCCCCCGCTCTGGGGCCAACGTCCTGACTTTC; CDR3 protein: CASSQQTPRSGANVLTF
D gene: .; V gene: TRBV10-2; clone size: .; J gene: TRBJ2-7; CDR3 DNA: TGCGCCAGCTGGGGTAGCGGCGCCTACGAGCAGTACTTC; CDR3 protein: CASWGSGAYEQYF
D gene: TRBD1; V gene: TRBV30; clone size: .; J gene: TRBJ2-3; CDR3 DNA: TGTGCCTGGGGCTGGACAGGGGGAATAGATACGCAGTATTTT; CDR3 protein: CAWGWTGGIDTQYF
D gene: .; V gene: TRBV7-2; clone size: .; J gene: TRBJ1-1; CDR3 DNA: TGTGCCAGCAGCTTAGGGGGGGTCAGGGAGGCTGAAGCTTTCTTT; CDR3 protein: CASSLGGVREAEAFF
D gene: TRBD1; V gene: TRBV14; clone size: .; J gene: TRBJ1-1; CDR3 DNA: TGTGCCAGCAGCCGAAACAGGGGTAGGGGTACTGAAGCTTTCTTT; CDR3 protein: CASSRNRGRGTEAFF